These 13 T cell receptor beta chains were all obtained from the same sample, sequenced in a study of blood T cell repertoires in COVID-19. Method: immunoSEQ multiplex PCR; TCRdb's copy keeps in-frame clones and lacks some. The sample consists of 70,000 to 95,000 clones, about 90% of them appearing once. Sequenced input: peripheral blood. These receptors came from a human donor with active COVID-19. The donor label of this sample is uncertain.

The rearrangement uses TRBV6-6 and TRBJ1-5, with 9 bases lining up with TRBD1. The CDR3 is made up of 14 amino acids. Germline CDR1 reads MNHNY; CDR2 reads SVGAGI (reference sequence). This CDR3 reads CAAADRGSNQPQHF. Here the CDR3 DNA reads TGTGCTGCCGCGGACAGGGGTAGCAATCAGCCCCAGCATTTT.

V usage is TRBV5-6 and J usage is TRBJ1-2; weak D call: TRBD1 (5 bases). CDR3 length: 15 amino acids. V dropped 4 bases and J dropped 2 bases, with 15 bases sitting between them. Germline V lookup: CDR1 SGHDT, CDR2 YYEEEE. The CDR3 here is CASSQWGGINYGYTF. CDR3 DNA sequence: TGTGCCAGCAGCCAATGGGGCGGCATAAACTATGGCTACACCTTC.

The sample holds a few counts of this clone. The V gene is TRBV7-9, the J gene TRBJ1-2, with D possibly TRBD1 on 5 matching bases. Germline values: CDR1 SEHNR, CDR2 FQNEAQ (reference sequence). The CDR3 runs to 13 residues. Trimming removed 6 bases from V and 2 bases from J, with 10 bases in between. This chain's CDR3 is CASSRTQNYGYTF. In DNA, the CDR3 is TGTGCCAGCAGTCGGACACAGAACTATGGCTACACCTTC.

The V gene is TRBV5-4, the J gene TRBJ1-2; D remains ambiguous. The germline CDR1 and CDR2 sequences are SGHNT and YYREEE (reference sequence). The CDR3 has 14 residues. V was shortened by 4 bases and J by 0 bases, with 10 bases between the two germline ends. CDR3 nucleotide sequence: TGTGCCAGCAGCCTAGATGAAGCTAACTATGGCTACACCTTC. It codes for CASSLDEANYGYTF.

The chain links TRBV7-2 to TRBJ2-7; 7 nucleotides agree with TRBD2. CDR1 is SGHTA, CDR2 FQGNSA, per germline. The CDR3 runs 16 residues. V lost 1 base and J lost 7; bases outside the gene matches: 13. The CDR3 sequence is CASSLVAAGTGGEQYF. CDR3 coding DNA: TGTGCCAGCAGCTTAGTGGCGGCGGGTACCGGGGGGGAGCAGTACTTC. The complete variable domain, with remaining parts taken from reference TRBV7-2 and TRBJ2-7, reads GAGVSQSPSNKVTEKGKDVELRCDPISGHTALYWYRQSLGQGLEFLIYFQGNSAPDKSGLPSDRFSAERTGGSVSTLTIQRTQQEDSAVYLCASSLVAAGTGGEQYFGPGTRLTVT.

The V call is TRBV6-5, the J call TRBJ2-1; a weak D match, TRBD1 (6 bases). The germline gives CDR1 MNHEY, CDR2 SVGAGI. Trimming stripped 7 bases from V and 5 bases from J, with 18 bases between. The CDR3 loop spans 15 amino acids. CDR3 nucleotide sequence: TGTGCCAGCACCACCAGGGGCCTCAATAACAATGAGCAGTTCTTC. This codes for CASTTRGLNNNEQFF.

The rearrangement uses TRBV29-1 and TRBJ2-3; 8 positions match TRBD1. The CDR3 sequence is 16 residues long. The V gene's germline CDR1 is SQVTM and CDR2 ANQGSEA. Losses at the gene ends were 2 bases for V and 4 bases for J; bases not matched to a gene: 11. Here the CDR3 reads CSVEWLTGGFSDTQYF. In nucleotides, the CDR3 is TGCAGCGTTGAATGGTTAACAGGGGGGTTCTCAGATACGCAGTATTTT.

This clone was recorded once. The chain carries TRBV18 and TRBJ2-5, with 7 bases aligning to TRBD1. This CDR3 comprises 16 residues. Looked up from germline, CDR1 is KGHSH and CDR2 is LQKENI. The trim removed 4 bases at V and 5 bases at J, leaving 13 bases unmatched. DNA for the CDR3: TGTGCCAGCTCACTATACACAGGGGCCCGAGGGGAGACCCAGTACTTC. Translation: CASSLYTGARGETQYF.

The CDR3 sequence is CASSRPSGGLQETQYF. The CDR3 region has the DNA TGTGCCAGTAGTAGGCCTAGCGGGGGCCTTCAAGAGACCCAGTACTTC. The chain links TRBV19 to TRBJ2-5; 10 nucleotides match TRBD2. The J segment lost 2 bases and the V segment lost 4 bases, leaving 7 bases of the junction unmatched. CDR1 and CDR2 (germline): LNHDA, SQIVND (reference sequence). The CDR3 totals 16 residues.

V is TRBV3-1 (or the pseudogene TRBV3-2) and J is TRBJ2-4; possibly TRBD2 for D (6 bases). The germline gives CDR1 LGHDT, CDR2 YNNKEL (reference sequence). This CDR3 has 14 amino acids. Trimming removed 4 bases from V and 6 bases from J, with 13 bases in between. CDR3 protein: CASSPGRDLNIQYF. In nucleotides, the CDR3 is TGTGCCAGCAGCCCAGGCCGGGACTTAAACATTCAGTACTTC.

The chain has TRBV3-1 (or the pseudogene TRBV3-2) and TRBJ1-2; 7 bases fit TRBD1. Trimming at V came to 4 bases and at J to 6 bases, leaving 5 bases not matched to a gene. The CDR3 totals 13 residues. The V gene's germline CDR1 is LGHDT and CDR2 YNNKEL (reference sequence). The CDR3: CASSPITGDGYTF. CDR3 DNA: TGTGCCAGCAGCCCCATAACAGGGGATGGCTACACCTTC.

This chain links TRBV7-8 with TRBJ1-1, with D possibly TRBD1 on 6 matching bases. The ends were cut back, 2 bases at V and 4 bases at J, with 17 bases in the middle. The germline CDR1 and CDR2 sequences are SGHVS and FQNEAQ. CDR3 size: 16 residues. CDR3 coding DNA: TGTGCCAGCAGCTTATTGACAGGTCTCGCGGCCACTGAAGCTTTCTTT. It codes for CASSLLTGLAATEAFF.

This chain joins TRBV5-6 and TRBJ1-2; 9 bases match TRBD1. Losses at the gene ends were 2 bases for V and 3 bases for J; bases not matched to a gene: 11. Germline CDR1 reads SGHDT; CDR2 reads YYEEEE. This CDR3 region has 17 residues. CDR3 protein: CASSFLPGQGTYYGYTF. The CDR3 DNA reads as TGTGCCAGCAGCTTTCTCCCGGGACAGGGAACTTACTATGGCTACACCTTC.